A single sample gave rise to the 27 T cell receptor beta chains below, sequenced in a study of blood T cell repertoires in COVID-19. Some clones are missing from TCRdb's copy, which holds only in-frame ones; the method was immunoSEQ multiplex PCR. The sample has 150,000 to 200,000 clones, just over 85% seen once; the top ten hold nearly 8.5%. Sequencing was performed on peripheral blood. The source of these receptors is a man between 60 and 75 years old with acute or convalescent COVID-19.

The V gene is TRBV29-1, the J gene TRBJ1-6, with D tentatively TRBD1 (5 bases). Germline CDR1 and CDR2: SQVTM and ANQGSEA. This CDR3 region has 12 residues. Trimming cost V 6 bases and J 8 bases, with 11 bases left between them. In nucleotides, the CDR3 is TGCAGCGTAGGGGATCTGGATTCACCCCTCCACTTT. It specifies CSVGDLDSPLHF.

The chain is built from TRBV11-2 and TRBJ2-7, with 8 bases that match TRBD2. The germline CDR1 and CDR2 sequences are SGHAT and FQNNGV. There are 15 residues in the CDR3. Trimming removed 1 base from V and 2 bases from J; junction bases left unmatched: 4. The CDR3 nucleotides are TGTGCCAGCAGCTTAGCTTCGGGAGGGCCCTACGAGCAGTACTTC. As protein: CASSLASGGPYEQYF.

This clone was picked up a small number of times. This chain uses TRBV29-1 with TRBJ1-2, with TRBD1 matching over 9 bases. The length of the CDR3 is 13 residues. The J segment lost 6 bases and the V segment lost 7 bases, leaving 9 bases of the junction unmatched. CDR1 is SQVTM and CDR2 is ANQGSEA in the germline V gene. CDR3 DNA: TGCAGCGCCGGACAGGGGAAGGGGGATGGCTACACCTTC. Amino acid sequence: CSAGQGKGDGYTF. The full variable domain, in which reference TRBV29-1 and TRBJ1-2 provide the parts outside the CDR3, is SAVISQKPSRDICQRGTSLTIQCQVDSQVTMMFWYRQQPGQSLTLIATANQGSEATYESGFVIDKFPISRPNLTFSTLTVSNMSPEDSSIYLCSAGQGKGDGYTFGSGTRLTVV.

The chain carries TRBV5-1 and TRBJ2-7; tentative D call: TRBD1 (5 bases). V lost 0 bases and J lost 3, with 10 bases in between. Germline assignment: CDR1 SGHRS and CDR2 YFSETQ. The CDR3 has 14 residues. The CDR3 reads CASSLGGALYEQYF. CDR3 in DNA: TGCGCCAGCAGCTTGGGTGGGGCTCTCTACGAGCAGTACTTC.

This clone appeared once. The V call is TRBV18, the J call TRBJ2-2; 11 positions match TRBD2. This CDR3 is 16 amino acids long. The ends lost 3 bases at V and 1 base at J; junction bases unmatched: 1. Germline lookup yields CDR1 KGHSH and CDR2 LQKENI. In nucleotides, the CDR3 is TGTGCCAGCTCACCCGGACTAGCGGGGAACACCGGGGAGCTGTTTTTT. As protein: CASSPGLAGNTGELFF. Full variable domain (rest looked up from reference TRBV18 and TRBJ2-2): NAGVMQNPRHLVRRRGQEARLRCSPMKGHSHVYWYRQLPEEGLKFMVYLQKENIIDESGMPKERFSAEFPKEGPSILRIQQVVRGDSAAYFCASSPGLAGNTGELFFGEGSRLTVL.

The chain links TRBV29-1 to TRBJ2-1, with 9 bases that match TRBD1. With V trimmed by 7 bases and J by 4 bases, 8 bases remained unmatched. Germline V CDR1 and CDR2: SQVTM, ANQGSEA. The CDR3 has 14 residues. The CDR3: CSADLGTGYNEQFF. In nucleotides, the CDR3 is TGCAGCGCTGATTTAGGGACAGGGTACAATGAGCAGTTCTTC.

The V and J genes are TRBV10-3 and TRBJ1-1, with 9 bases that match TRBD1. This CDR3 contains 15 residues. J was trimmed by 4 bases and V by 5 bases; bases with no gene match: 8. Germline CDR1 and CDR2: ENHRY and SYGVKD. The CDR3: CAISPRPGQGTEAFF. In DNA form, the CDR3 reads TGTGCCATCAGTCCACGACCGGGACAGGGCACTGAAGCTTTCTTT.

This clone was picked up one time. The V gene is TRBV9, the J gene TRBJ2-5; 8 bases fit TRBD2. This CDR3 contains 16 residues. V was pared by 0 bases and J by 2 bases, with 6 bases of the junction left unmatched. The germline V gene has CDR1 SGDLS and CDR2 YYNGEE. In DNA, the CDR3 is TGTGCCAGCAGCGTAGGGAATAGCGGGAAACAAGAGACCCAGTACTTC. Its translation: CASSVGNSGKQETQYF. Together with reference TRBV9 and TRBJ2-5, the CDR3 gives the full variable domain: DSGVTQTPKHLITATGQRVTLRCSPRSGDLSVYWYQQSLDQGLQFLIQYYNGEERAKGNILERFSAQQFPDLHSELNLSSLELGDSALYFCASSVGNSGKQETQYFGPGTRLLVL.

The chain combines TRBV5-1 with TRBJ1-2, with unresolved D. Germline V gene sequence: CDR1 SGHRS, CDR2 YFSETQ. The CDR3 is 13 amino acids. Trimming took 0 bases from V and 8 from J, leaving 11 bases between them. CDR3 in DNA: TGCGCCAGCAGCTTGGGCCAGGCGAGCGGCTACACCTTC. This codes for CASSLGQASGYTF.

V gene TRBV2 combines with J gene TRBJ1-4; a possible D gene is TRBD1 (5 bases). The CDR3 length is 13 residues. V dropped 9 bases and J dropped 5 bases, with 13 bases sitting between them. CDR1 and CDR2 (germline): SNHLY, FYNNEI. The CDR3 spells CASLEGLNEKLFF. CDR3 bases: TGTGCCAGTTTGGAGGGGCTAAATGAAAAACTGTTTTTT.

The chain combines TRBV2 with TRBJ1-4; possible D gene TRBD1, 6 bases. Germline CDR1 SNHLY, CDR2 FYNNEI. The CDR3 length is 19 residues. Deletions cut 6 bases from V and 5 bases from J, with 28 bases between. CDR3 nucleotides: TGTGCCAGCAGCCGAAACCTGCAGGGGCGCTCAAGGGGGAATGAAAAACTGTTTTTT. Its protein product is CASSRNLQGRSRGNEKLFF.

CDR3 sequence: CASSPRRPVDEQYF. The CDR3 DNA reads TGTGCCAGCAGCCCACGGAGGCCCGTGGACGAGCAGTACTTC. The rearrangement joins TRBV7-6 to TRBJ2-7, with D possibly matching TRBD2 (5 bases). This CDR3 region has 14 residues. Trimming took 5 bases from V and 5 from J, leaving 16 bases between them. CDR1 is SGHVS, CDR2 FNYEAQ, per germline.

The J gene is TRBJ2-1, the V gene TRBV5-4; the D gene is possibly TRBD1 (6 bases). The CDR3 consists of 16 residues. V gave up 0 bases and J gave up 5 bases, with 15 bases separating them. Per germline, CDR1 SGHNT and CDR2 YYREEE (reference sequence). CDR3 nucleotide sequence: TGTGCCAGCAGCTTGGTGGGGGCAGCCGGGGACAATGAGCAGTTCTTC. This encodes CASSLVGAAGDNEQFF.

This clone has a single count. The rearrangement joins TRBV9 to TRBJ2-3; 15 bases align to TRBD2. CDR3 length equals 18 residues. Germline lookup yields CDR1 SGDLS and CDR2 YYNGEE. J lost 4 bases, V lost 3 bases, and 9 bases had no gene match. CDR3 in amino acids: CASSEGGLAGGVADTQYF. In nucleotides, the CDR3 is TGTGCCAGCAGCGAGGGGGGACTAGCGGGAGGAGTTGCAGATACGCAGTATTTT.

The rearrangement joins TRBV9 to TRBJ2-2; TRBD2 matches at 7 bases. The V segment lost 1 base and the J segment 5 bases; nucleotides outside the gene matches: 2. Germline CDR1 SGDLS, CDR2 YYNGEE. The CDR3 has 14 amino acids. DNA for the CDR3: TGTGCCAGCAGCGTAAAACTAGCGACCGGGGAGCTGTTTTTT. Its translation is CASSVKLATGELFF. The whole variable domain, remainder taken from reference TRBV9 and TRBJ2-2, is DSGVTQTPKHLITATGQRVTLRCSPRSGDLSVYWYQQSLDQGLQFLIQYYNGEERAKGNILERFSAQQFPDLHSELNLSSLELGDSALYFCASSVKLATGELFFGEGSRLTVL.

This clone was detected only once. This chain joins TRBV6-5 and TRBJ1-2; 12 bases agree with TRBD1. V dropped 5 bases and J dropped 5; count of bases not matched to a gene: 3. The CDR3 is 14 residues long. CDR1 MNHEY and CDR2 SVGAGI come from the germline V gene. The CDR3 here is CASSTGQGAYGYTF. The CDR3 nucleotides read TGTGCCAGCAGTACGGGACAGGGGGCTTATGGCTACACCTTC.

This chain joins TRBV7-6 and TRBJ2-7; unclear D gene. This CDR3 is built from 14 residues. V lost 2 bases to trimming and J lost 4 bases, with 12 bases between them. Germline CDR1 reads SGHVS; CDR2 reads FNYEAQ. The CDR3 nucleotides are TGTGCCAGCAGCTTAAACCCAGGCGCATACGAGCAGTACTTC. Amino acids: CASSLNPGAYEQYF. The variable domain in full, completed from reference TRBV7-6 and TRBJ2-7, reads GAGVSQSPRYKVTKRGQDVALRCDPISGHVSLYWYRQALGQGPEFLTYFNYEAQQDKSGLPNDRFSAERPEGSISTLTIQRTEQRDSAMYRCASSLNPGAYEQYFGPGTRLTVT.

This chain's CDR3 is CASSRTRVSYNEQFF. The CDR3 DNA reads TGTGCCAGCAGTCGAACTAGGGTTTCGTACAATGAGCAGTTCTTC. The chain is built from TRBV2 and TRBJ2-1, with TRBD2 as a possible D gene (5 bases). CDR1 and CDR2 from the germline V gene are SNHLY and FYNNEI. V lost 5 bases, J lost 4 bases, and 15 bases lay in between. The CDR3 extends over 15 amino acids.

The rearrangement links TRBV5-1 to TRBJ1-6; 10 nucleotides line up with TRBD1. J was trimmed by 4 bases and V by 0 bases; bases with no gene match: 4. This CDR3 is built from 17 residues. Germline CDR1 and CDR2: SGHRS and YFSETQ. CDR3 protein: CASSLGDRGRYNSPLHF. CDR3 in DNA: TGCGCCAGCAGCTTGGGGGACAGGGGACGTTATAATTCACCCCTCCACTTT. Supplemented by reference TRBV5-1 and TRBJ1-6, the full variable domain reads KAGVTQTPRYLIKTRGQQVTLSCSPISGHRSVSWYQQTPGQGLQFLFEYFSETQRNKGNFPGRFSGRQFSNSRSEMNVSTLELGDSALYLCASSLGDRGRYNSPLHFGNGTRLTVT.

This clone was detected only once. The chain recombines TRBV28 with TRBJ2-7, with D maybe TRBD1 (6 bases). Germline V gene data show CDR1 as MDHEN and CDR2 as SYDVKM. The CDR3 spans 14 residues. V lost 6 bases, J lost 0 bases, and 12 bases lay in between. CDR3 nucleotide sequence: TGTGCCAGCAGGACGGACAGCTTCTCCTACGAGCAGTACTTC. This sequence encodes CASRTDSFSYEQYF.

This chain links TRBV2 with TRBJ1-4; 7 bases map to TRBD1. CDR1 and CDR2 from the germline V gene are SNHLY and FYNNEI. The CDR3 contains 13 residues. After removal of 7 bases from V and 4 bases from J, the junction contained 3 bases not matched to a gene. CDR3 sequence: CASIRQGNEKLFF. The CDR3 DNA reads TGTGCCAGCATAAGACAGGGTAATGAAAAACTGTTTTTT.

In DNA, the CDR3 is TGTGCCACCAGTGATTTGGAGGGGCTGAGACAGGGGGCAGATACGCAGTATTTT. This translates into CATSDLEGLRQGADTQYF. The chain has TRBV24-1 and TRBJ2-3; 9 bases are a match to TRBD1. The CDR3 contains 18 residues. The V and J ends lost 0 bases and 4 bases, in that order; junction bases with no gene match: 10. The germline V gene encodes CDR1 KGHDR and CDR2 SFDVKD.

The chain combines TRBV10-3 with TRBJ2-3; 7 bases are shared with TRBD2. CDR1 and CDR2 (germline): ENHRY, SYGVKD. The CDR3 is 12 residues long. The V gene end was trimmed by 7 bases and the J gene end by 6 bases; junction bases not matched to a gene: 4. CDR3 sequence reads: CAINGEGDTQYF. The CDR3 DNA sequence: TGTGCCATCAACGGGGAGGGGGATACGCAGTATTTT.

The chain has TRBV10-2 and TRBJ2-7, with 9 bases that match TRBD1. The junction had 16 bases not matched to a gene; V was cut back by 8 bases and J by 2 bases. The CDR3 covers 17 residues. CDR1 and CDR2 (germline): WSHSY, SAAADI. The CDR3 DNA follows: TGCGCCAGCGCCCGAGGAGGGCTCAGGGACAGGGCCTACGAGCAGTACTTC. It encodes CASARGGLRDRAYEQYF.

The chain has TRBV28 and TRBJ1-4, with a weak D call TRBD1 (6 bases). Trimming took 6 bases from V and 0 from J, leaving 11 bases between them. The CDR3 totals 15 residues. Germline V gene lookup returns CDR1 MDHEN and CDR2 SYDVKM. CDR3 sequence reads: CASRRTETTNEKLFF. The CDR3 coding sequence is TGTGCCAGCAGACGGACAGAAACAACTAATGAAAAACTGTTTTTT.

This chain connects TRBV24-1 to TRBJ2-1; 9 bases are a match to TRBD2. Germline V CDR1 and CDR2: KGHDR, SFDVKD. The V and J ends lost 6 bases and 6 bases, in that order; junction bases with no gene match: 5. The CDR3 loop spans 14 amino acids. Here the CDR3 reads CATSLSGSGNEQFF. CDR3 nucleotides: TGTGCCACCAGTCTTAGCGGGAGTGGCAATGAGCAGTTCTTC.

The genes are TRBV19 and TRBJ2-2; tentative D call: TRBD2 (5 bases). V was cut by 3 bases and J by 4 bases, with 15 bases left in between. The CDR3 consists of 16 residues. Germline assignment: CDR1 LNHDA and CDR2 SQIVND (reference sequence). The CDR3 protein is CASSILKGRGTGELFF. The CDR3, as DNA: TGTGCCAGTAGTATTCTGAAGGGCCGGGGCACCGGGGAGCTGTTTTTT.